This T cell receptor beta chain was profiled in a study of shared clonotypes between healthy human individuals. Notes on the study in general: Deeper or shallower sequencing was expected to change how clonotypes are shared among donors. Non-shared clonotypes had lower generation probabilities than those shared by all four donors.

Turning to this clone: Its antigen remains unidentified. A clone one base away is much larger, so this may be a read error. The identical CDR3 is also encoded by other nucleotide sequences in the sample.

Some clones are missing from TCRdb's copy, which holds only in-frame ones; the method was immunoSEQ multiplex PCR. The sample contains around 88,000 clones, about 70% of which appear only once. The receptor was derived from a man younger than 40 in good health. Sequencing input: memory CD8+ T cells sorted from blood. Subset here: CD45RO+ cells pooled with CCR7-negative TemRA cells.

CDR3 coding DNA: TGTGCCAGTAGCAGCGATCATGCTGAGAATGAGTTCTTC. As protein: CASSSDHAENEFF. This chain uses TRBV7-3 with TRBJ2-1; D ambiguous. V lost 9 bases, J lost 14 bases, and 23 bases lay in between. Looked up from germline, CDR1 is SGHTA and CDR2 is FQGTGA. CDR3 size: 13 residues. The whole variable domain, remainder taken from reference TRBV7-3 and TRBJ2-1, is GAGVSQTPSNKVTEKGKYVELRCDPISGHTALYWYRQSLGQGPEFLIYFQGTGAADDSGLPNDRFFAVRPEGSVSTLKIQRTERGDSAVYLCASSSDHAENEFFGPGTRLTVL.